This T cell receptor beta chain was captured by sequencing in a study of OX40 agonist ivuxolimab in advanced cancers. Across the study: Administration of intravenous ivuxolimab to patients occurred every 2 weeks at 0.01 to 10 mg/kg. Age averaged about 60 years (range roughly 20 to 90), and 82.7% were male. Study-wide results and caveats: Dosing at 0.1 to 3.0 mg/kg was accompanied by clonal expansion of CD4+ and CD8+ blood T cells by week 6.

To note about this clone: Its antigen is undetermined.

Sequencing was performed with immunoSEQ multiplex PCR; in TCRdb, only in-frame clones are kept and a portion is missing. The data contain 75,000 to 95,000 clones, around 86% of them singletons. Autoimmune disease history or systemic immunosuppression led to patients being barred. Germline lookup yields CDR1 MDHEN and CDR2 SYDVKM. J gave up 9 bases and V 5 bases, and 6 bases lay outside the gene matches. This CDR3 is built from 13 residues. This clonotype originated in an adult with an advanced solid tumor such as melanoma, head and neck, liver or kidney cancer. Sequenced material: CD4+ or CD8+ T cells sorted from blood, taken in a trial of the OX40 agonist ivuxolimab. This chain joins TRBV28 and TRBJ1-5, with 8 bases matching TRBD1. CDR3: CASSPGQVGPQHF. Here the CDR3 DNA reads TGTGCCAGCAGTCCGGGACAGGTTGGGCCCCAGCATTTT.